The clone carrying this T cell receptor beta chain has a count of ten or more. The antigen remains undetermined. The V gene lost 0 bases and the J gene lost 4 bases, with 16 bases spanning the gap. The V gene's germline CDR1 is SGHNT and CDR2 YENEEA. The CDR3 is made up of 17 amino acids. This sample was taken from a study of T cells in Graves' hyperthyroidism and ophthalmopathy. There were TCR beta CDR3 regions amplified from RNA transcripts. HTBI primers were used for first-round RT-PCR of the TCR CDR3. TCRdb processed the multiplex PCR reads anew with MiXCR; each CDR3 protein has one entry. This table has approximately 690,000 distinct CDR3 sequences, 14% appearing once. Study-wide findings and caveats: Model-based prediction identified ophthalmopathy a median roughly 6.1 months prior to its onset. In the blood, most expanded thyroid clonotypes above 0.001 appeared as well.

Diagnostic assessment was based on clinical symptoms, serum thyroxine and TRAb, thyroid ultrasound and orbital computed tomography. This sequence originates from a woman in her forties or fifties with Graves' ophthalmopathy. Sequences were obtained from blood. This chain joins TRBV11-3 and TRBJ2-1, with a tentative D call TRBD2 (7 bases). For the CDR3, the DNA is TGTGCCAGCAGCTTAGATCTGGGGGCGGGAGTGTACAATGAGCAGTTCTTC. It encodes CASSLDLGAGVYNEQFF.